These 5 T cell receptor beta chains share one sample of origin, sequenced in a study of shared clonotypes between healthy human individuals. Only CD45RO-negative cells positively selected for CCR7 counted as naive CD8 cells, so terminally differentiated effector memory CD45RA+ cells were excluded. Assay: immunoSEQ multiplex PCR; the TCRdb copy retains only in-frame clones and omits some. This sample has 2 million or so clones, with about 95% found just once. The sequenced material came from naive CD8+ T cells sorted from blood. The origin of the receptors is a man between 18 and 35 years old in good health.

V usage is TRBV6-5 and J usage is TRBJ2-7, with a tentative D call TRBD2 (6 bases). The CDR3 loop spans 14 amino acids. Germline V gives CDR1 MNHEY, CDR2 SVGAGI. V was shortened by 4 bases and J by 0 bases, with 10 bases between the two germline ends. The CDR3, as DNA: TGTGCCAGCAGTTTAGGAGGGACCTCCTACGAGCAGTACTTC. It specifies CASSLGGTSYEQYF.

V and J are TRBV10-2 and TRBJ2-7; D unresolved. V was trimmed by 6 bases and J by 3 bases, leaving 12 bases between them. Germline CDR1 and CDR2: WSHSY and SAAADI. The CDR3 totals 13 residues. CDR3 in amino acids: CASRETENYEQYF. DNA of the CDR3: TGCGCCAGCAGAGAGACGGAAAACTACGAGCAGTACTTC.

The V gene is TRBV21-1, the J gene TRBJ1-5. TRBV21-1 is listed as a pseudogene. This CDR3 is 13 amino acids long. CDR3 loop: CASSKFRVQPQHF. In DNA, the CDR3 is TGTGCCAGCAGCAAATTCCGGGTTCAGCCCCAGCATTTT.

V is TRBV9 and J is TRBJ2-2; 12 bases agree with TRBD2. In germline, CDR1 is SGDLS, CDR2 YYNGEE. This CDR3 has 18 amino acids. V shed 3 bases and J 5 bases; nucleotides not matched to a gene: 11. The CDR3 DNA sequence: TGTGCCAGCAGCGAGACGTCTAGCGGGAGGGCCGCGACCGGGGAGCTGTTTTTT. It yields the protein CASSETSSGRAATGELFF.

The genes are TRBV11-2 and TRBJ2-7, with D uncertain. The CDR3 has 16 amino acids. V lost 5 bases, J lost 1 base, and 18 bases lay in between. Germline values: CDR1 SGHAT, CDR2 FQNNGV. CDR3: CASSPISSTGSYEQYF. The CDR3 DNA sequence: TGTGCCAGCAGCCCAATATCATCGACCGGGTCCTACGAGCAGTACTTC.